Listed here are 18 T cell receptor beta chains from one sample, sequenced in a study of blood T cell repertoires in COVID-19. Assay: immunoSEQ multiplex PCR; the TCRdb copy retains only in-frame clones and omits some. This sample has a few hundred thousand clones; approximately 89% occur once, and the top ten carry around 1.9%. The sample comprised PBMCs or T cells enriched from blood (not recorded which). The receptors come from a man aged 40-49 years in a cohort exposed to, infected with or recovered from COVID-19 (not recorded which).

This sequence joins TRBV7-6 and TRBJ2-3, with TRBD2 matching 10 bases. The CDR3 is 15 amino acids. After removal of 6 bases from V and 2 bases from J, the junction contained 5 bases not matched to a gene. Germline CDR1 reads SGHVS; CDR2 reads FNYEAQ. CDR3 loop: CASRLGLADTDTQYF. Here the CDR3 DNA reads TGTGCCAGCAGACTCGGACTAGCGGACACAGATACGCAGTATTTT.

The CDR3 DNA reads as TGTGCCAGCATACTACAGGGGGCGGTACAAGAGACCCAGTACTTC. Protein sequence: CASILQGAVQETQYF. V is TRBV2 and J is TRBJ2-5; TRBD1 matches at 9 bases. The ends lost 7 bases at V and 2 bases at J; junction bases unmatched: 8. Germline CDR1 reads SNHLY; CDR2 reads FYNNEI. CDR3 size: 15 residues.

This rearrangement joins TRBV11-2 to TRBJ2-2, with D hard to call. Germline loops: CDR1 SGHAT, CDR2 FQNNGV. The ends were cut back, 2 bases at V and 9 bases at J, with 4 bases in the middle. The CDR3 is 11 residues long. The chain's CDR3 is CASSLSRELFF. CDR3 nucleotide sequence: TGTGCCAGCAGCTTATCAAGGGAGCTGTTTTTT.

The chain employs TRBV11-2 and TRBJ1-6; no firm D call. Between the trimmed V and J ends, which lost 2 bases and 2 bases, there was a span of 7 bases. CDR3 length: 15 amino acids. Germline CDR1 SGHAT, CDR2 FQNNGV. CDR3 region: CASSLRGPYNSPLHF. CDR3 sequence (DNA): TGTGCCAGCAGCTTACGGGGTCCCTATAATTCACCCCTCCACTTT. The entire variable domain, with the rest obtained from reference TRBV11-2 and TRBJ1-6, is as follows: EAGVAQSPRYKIIEKRQSVAFWCNPISGHATLYWYQQILGQGPKLLIQFQNNGVVDDSQLPKDRFSAERLKGVDSTLKIQPAKLEDSAVYLCASSLRGPYNSPLHFGNGTRLTVT.

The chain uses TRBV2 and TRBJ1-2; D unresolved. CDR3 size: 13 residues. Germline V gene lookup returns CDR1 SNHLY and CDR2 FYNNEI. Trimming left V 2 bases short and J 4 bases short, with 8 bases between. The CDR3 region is CASSEIRGYGYTF. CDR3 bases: TGTGCCAGCAGTGAAATTCGGGGCTATGGCTACACCTTC.

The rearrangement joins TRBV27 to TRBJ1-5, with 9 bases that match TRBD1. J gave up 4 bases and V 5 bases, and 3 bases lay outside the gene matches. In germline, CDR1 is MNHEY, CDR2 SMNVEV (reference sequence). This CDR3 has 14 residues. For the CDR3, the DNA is TGTGCCAGCAGTAACAGGGGGCCGAATCAGCCCCAGCATTTT. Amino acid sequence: CASSNRGPNQPQHF.

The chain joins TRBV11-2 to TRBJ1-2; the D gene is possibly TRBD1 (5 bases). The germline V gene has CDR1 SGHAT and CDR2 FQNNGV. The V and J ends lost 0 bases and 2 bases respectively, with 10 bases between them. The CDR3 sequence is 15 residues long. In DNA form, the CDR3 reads TGTGCCAGCAGCTTAGACCCTGGGGCGAACTATGGCTACACCTTC. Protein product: CASSLDPGANYGYTF. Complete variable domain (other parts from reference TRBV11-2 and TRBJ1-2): EAGVAQSPRYKIIEKRQSVAFWCNPISGHATLYWYQQILGQGPKLLIQFQNNGVVDDSQLPKDRFSAERLKGVDSTLKIQPAKLEDSAVYLCASSLDPGANYGYTFGSGTRLTVV.

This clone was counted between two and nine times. The CDR3 DNA follows: TGTGCCATCAAACCTAGCGGCCCGCGATACGAGCAGTACTTC. Amino acids: CAIKPSGPRYEQYF. V and J are TRBV10-3 and TRBJ2-7; 7 bases line up with TRBD2. V gave up 7 bases and J gave up 4 bases; unmatched junction bases: 10. The V gene's germline CDR1 is ENHRY and CDR2 SYGVKD. This CDR3 has 14 residues.

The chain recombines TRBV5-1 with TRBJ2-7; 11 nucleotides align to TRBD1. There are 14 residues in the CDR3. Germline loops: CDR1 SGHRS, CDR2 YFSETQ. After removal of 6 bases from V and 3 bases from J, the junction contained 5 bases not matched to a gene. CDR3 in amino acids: CASNPGQGGYEQYF. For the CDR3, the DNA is TGCGCCAGCAACCCGGGACAGGGGGGCTACGAGCAGTACTTC.

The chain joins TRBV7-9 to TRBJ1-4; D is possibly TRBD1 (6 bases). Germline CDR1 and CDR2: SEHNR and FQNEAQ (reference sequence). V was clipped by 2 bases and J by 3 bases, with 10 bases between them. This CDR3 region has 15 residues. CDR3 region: CASSLTQGPNEKLFF. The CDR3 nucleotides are TGTGCCAGCAGCTTAACCCAGGGGCCTAATGAAAAACTGTTTTTT.

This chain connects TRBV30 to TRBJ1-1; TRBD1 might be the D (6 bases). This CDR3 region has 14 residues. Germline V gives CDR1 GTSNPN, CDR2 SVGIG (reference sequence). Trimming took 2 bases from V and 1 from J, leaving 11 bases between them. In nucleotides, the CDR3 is TGTGCCTGGAGTTTCGGGGGGCGGAACACTGAAGCTTTCTTT. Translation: CAWSFGGRNTEAFF.

This CDR3 is CASSTGQGADEQFF. As DNA, the CDR3 is TGCGCCAGCAGCACCGGACAGGGGGCGGATGAGCAGTTCTTC. The rearrangement links TRBV5-1 to TRBJ2-1, with 11 nucleotides matching TRBD1. This CDR3 contains 14 residues. Germline assignment: CDR1 SGHRS and CDR2 YFSETQ. The trim removed 4 bases at V and 8 bases at J, leaving 5 bases unmatched. Based on the CDR3 plus reference TRBV5-1 and TRBJ2-1, the full variable domain is KAGVTQTPRYLIKTRGQQVTLSCSPISGHRSVSWYQQTPGQGLQFLFEYFSETQRNKGNFPGRFSGRQFSNSRSEMNVSTLELGDSALYLCASSTGQGADEQFFGPGTRLTVL.

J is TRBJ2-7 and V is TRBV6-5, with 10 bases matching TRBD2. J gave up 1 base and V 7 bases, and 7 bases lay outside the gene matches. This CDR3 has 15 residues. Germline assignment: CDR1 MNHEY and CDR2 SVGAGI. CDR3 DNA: TGTGCCAGCAAAAGGACTAGCGGCAAGTCCTACGAGCAGTACTTC. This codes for CASKRTSGKSYEQYF.

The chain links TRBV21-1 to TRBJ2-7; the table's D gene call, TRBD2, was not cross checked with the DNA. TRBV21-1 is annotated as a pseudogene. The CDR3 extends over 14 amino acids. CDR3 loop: CASSKGLRAYEQYF. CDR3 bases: TGTGCCAGCAGCAAAGGCCTGAGGGCCTACGAGCAGTACTTC.

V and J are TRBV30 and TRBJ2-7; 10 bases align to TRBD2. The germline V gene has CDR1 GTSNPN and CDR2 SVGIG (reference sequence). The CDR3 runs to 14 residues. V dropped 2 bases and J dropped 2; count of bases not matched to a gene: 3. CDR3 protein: CAWSKLAGTYEQYF. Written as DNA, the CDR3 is TGTGCCTGGAGTAAACTAGCGGGAACCTACGAGCAGTACTTC.

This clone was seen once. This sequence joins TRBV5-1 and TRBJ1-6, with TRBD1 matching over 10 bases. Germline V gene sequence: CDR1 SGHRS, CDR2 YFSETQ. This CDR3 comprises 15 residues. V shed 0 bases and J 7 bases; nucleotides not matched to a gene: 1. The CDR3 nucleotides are TGCGCCAGCAGCTTGGGACAGGGGGCAAATTCACCCCTCCACTTT. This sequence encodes CASSLGQGANSPLHF.

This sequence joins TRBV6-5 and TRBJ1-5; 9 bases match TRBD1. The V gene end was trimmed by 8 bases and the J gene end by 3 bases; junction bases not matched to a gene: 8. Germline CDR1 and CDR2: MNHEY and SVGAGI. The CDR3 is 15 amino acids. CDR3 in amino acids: CASDRGAITNQPQHF. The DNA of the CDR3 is TGTGCCAGCGACAGGGGGGCGATTACCAATCAGCCCCAGCATTTT.

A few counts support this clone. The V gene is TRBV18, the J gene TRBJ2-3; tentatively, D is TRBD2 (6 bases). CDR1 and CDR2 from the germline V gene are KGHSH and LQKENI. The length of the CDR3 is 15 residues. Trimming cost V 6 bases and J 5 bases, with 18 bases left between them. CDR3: CASSPTRMVGDTQYF. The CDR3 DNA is TGTGCCAGCTCTCCGACTAGAATGGTAGGAGATACGCAGTATTTT.